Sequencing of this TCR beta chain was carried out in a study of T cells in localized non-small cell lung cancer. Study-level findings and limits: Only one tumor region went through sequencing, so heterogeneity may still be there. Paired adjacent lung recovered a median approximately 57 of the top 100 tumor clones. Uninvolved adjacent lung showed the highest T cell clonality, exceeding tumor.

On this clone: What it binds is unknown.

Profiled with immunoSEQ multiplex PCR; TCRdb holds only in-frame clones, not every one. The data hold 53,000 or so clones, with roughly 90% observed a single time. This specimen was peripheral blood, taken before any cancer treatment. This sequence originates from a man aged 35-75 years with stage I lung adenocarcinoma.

In DNA, the CDR3 is TGTGCCAGCAGCAATGAGAGGCCCGGAGACAACTACTCCTACAATGAGCAGTTCTTC. This encodes CASSNERPGDNYSYNEQFF. The chain uses TRBV21-1 and TRBJ2-1. TRBV21-1 is a pseudogene segment. This CDR3 spans 19 amino acids.